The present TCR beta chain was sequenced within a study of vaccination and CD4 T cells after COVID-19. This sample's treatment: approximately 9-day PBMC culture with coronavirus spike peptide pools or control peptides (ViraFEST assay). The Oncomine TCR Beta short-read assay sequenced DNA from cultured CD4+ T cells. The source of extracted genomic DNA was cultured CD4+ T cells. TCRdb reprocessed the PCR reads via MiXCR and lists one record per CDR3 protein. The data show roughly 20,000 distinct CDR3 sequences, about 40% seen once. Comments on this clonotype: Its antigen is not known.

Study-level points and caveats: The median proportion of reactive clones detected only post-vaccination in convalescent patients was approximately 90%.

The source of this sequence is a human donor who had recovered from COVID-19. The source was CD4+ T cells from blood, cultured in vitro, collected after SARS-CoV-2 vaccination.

DNA for the CDR3: TGTGCCATCAGTGAGTCCAGGGACTCCACTGAAGCTTTCTTT. Translated, it gives CAISESRDSTEAFF. The chain uses TRBV10-3 and TRBJ1-1, with a possible D match to TRBD1 (5 bases). The CDR3 runs 14 residues. Trimming pared 0 bases from V and 4 bases from J, leaving 9 bases between. CDR1 is ENHRY, CDR2 SYGVKD, per germline.